Below, 32 T cell receptor beta chains from the same sample are listed, as sequenced in a study of OX40 agonist ivuxolimab in advanced cancers. Profiling relied on immunoSEQ multiplex PCR, and the TCRdb table lists in-frame clones only, not all of them. The table lists approximately 90,000 clones, roughly nine tenths of them singletons. Here the sequenced sample was CD4+ or CD8+ T cells sorted from blood, taken in a trial of the OX40 agonist ivuxolimab. The receptors here all came from an adult with an advanced solid tumor such as melanoma, head and neck, liver or kidney cancer.

This clone has only one observation. The V and J genes are TRBV19 and TRBJ2-3; D remains ambiguous. The ends were cut back, 5 bases at V and 2 bases at J, with 14 bases in the middle. There are 15 residues in the CDR3. Germline-derived CDR1 and CDR2 are LNHDA and SQIVND (reference sequence). For the CDR3, the DNA is TGTGCCAGTAGTTCCCCGAACCAGCCCACAGATACGCAGTATTTT. It codes for CASSSPNQPTDTQYF.

CDR3 residues: CASSSGQGAWDTQYF. As DNA, the CDR3 is TGTGCCAGCAGCTCGGGACAGGGGGCGTGGGATACGCAGTATTTT. The V gene is TRBV11-2, the J gene TRBJ2-3; TRBD1 aligns across 12 bases. The CDR3 runs 15 residues. Trimming took 4 bases from V and 6 from J; bases not matched to a gene: 5. Germline V CDR1 and CDR2: SGHAT, FQNNGV.

This clone was detected only once. The chain joins TRBV5-5 to TRBJ1-3; no definite D call. This CDR3 spans 14 amino acids. CDR1 is SGHKS and CDR2 is YYEKEE in the germline V gene (reference sequence). V was clipped by 0 bases and J by 3 bases, with 7 bases between them. The chain's CDR3 is CASSLGGDGNTIYF. The CDR3 region has the DNA TGTGCCAGCAGCTTGGGGGGAGATGGAAACACCATATATTTT.

This clone was seen only once. The V gene is TRBV6-6, the J gene TRBJ2-7, with D unresolved. V was clipped by 0 bases and J by 7 bases, with 16 bases between them. The germline V gene encodes CDR1 MNHNY and CDR2 SVGAGI (reference sequence). The CDR3 is 15 amino acids. CDR3 sequence: CASSYSSRDLGEQYF. In DNA, the CDR3 is TGTGCCAGCAGTTACTCGTCGCGCGACCTGGGTGAGCAGTACTTC.

V usage is TRBV11-3 and J usage is TRBJ2-3, with 13 positions matching TRBD2. CDR3 length: 17 amino acids. V dropped 4 bases and J dropped 0; count of bases not matched to a gene: 4. CDR1 SGHNT and CDR2 YENEEA come from the germline V gene. The CDR3 DNA sequence: TGTGCCAGCAGCTCCAGGACTAGCGGGGGAAGCACAGATACGCAGTATTTT. Its protein product is CASSSRTSGGSTDTQYF.

The V gene is TRBV9, the J gene TRBJ1-3; no firm D call. The CDR3 spans 12 residues. V lost 2 bases and J lost 8, with 8 bases in between. CDR1 and CDR2 from the germline V gene are SGDLS and YYNGEE. The CDR3 region is CASSVEDYTIYF. For the CDR3, the DNA is TGTGCCAGCAGCGTTGAGGATTACACCATATATTTT.

This chain uses TRBV7-2 with TRBJ2-2; perhaps TRBD1 as D (6 bases). The CDR3 consists of 13 residues. V lost 4 bases and J lost 4, with 7 bases in between. Germline V gene sequence: CDR1 SGHTA, CDR2 FQGNSA. CDR3 region: CASSYRATGELFF. The CDR3 DNA reads as TGTGCCAGCAGCTACAGGGCCACCGGGGAGCTGTTTTTT.

To note about this clone: This could be a read error, since a much larger clone is one nucleotide away. This specimen includes other DNA sequences encoding the same CDR3. The chain combines TRBV11-3 with TRBJ2-7; D is uncertain. Germline V gene data show CDR1 as SGHNT and CDR2 as YENEEA. The CDR3 contains 13 residues. V was pared by 1 base and J by 3 bases, with 7 bases between. CDR3 sequence: CASSLGRDYEQYF. The CDR3 nucleotides are TGTGCCAGCAGCTTAGGTCGAGACTACGAGCAGTACTTC.

V gene TRBV2 combines with J gene TRBJ1-4; D is ambiguous. The CDR3 length is 17 residues. The germline V gene encodes CDR1 SNHLY and CDR2 FYNNEI. V was shortened by 6 bases and J by 4 bases, with 21 bases between the two germline ends. CDR3: CASSDDTPATNNEKLFF. CDR3 in DNA: TGTGCCAGCAGCGACGACACACCGGCTACCAATAATGAAAAACTGTTTTTT.

This chain links TRBV7-8 with TRBJ2-2; 12 nucleotides agree with TRBD2. The CDR3 contains 16 residues. Germline assignment: CDR1 SGHVS and CDR2 FQNEAQ. The V segment lost 6 bases and the J segment 6 bases; nucleotides outside the gene matches: 8. For the CDR3, the DNA is TGTGCCAGCAGTCCCGCTAGCGGGGGGGCCCCCGGGGAGCTGTTTTTT. The encoded protein is CASSPASGGAPGELFF.

The gene calls are TRBV4-1 and TRBJ1-2, with 9 bases aligning to TRBD1. Germline values: CDR1 MGHRA, CDR2 YSYEKL. V dropped 4 bases and J dropped 10; count of bases not matched to a gene: 7. The length of the CDR3 is 13 residues. The CDR3 is CASSLERDRVYTF. Here the CDR3 DNA reads TGCGCCAGCAGCCTAGAAAGGGACAGGGTCTACACCTTC.

The rearrangement links TRBV11-2 to TRBJ1-1, with a possible D match to TRBD1 (6 bases). CDR1 and CDR2 (germline): SGHAT, FQNNGV. With 0 bases removed from V and 12 bases from J, the gap between germline ends came to 8 bases. The CDR3 is 11 residues long. CDR3 in amino acids: CASSLDQGSFF. The CDR3 bases are TGTGCCAGCAGCTTAGATCAGGGGTCTTTCTTT.

The gene calls are TRBV6-5 and TRBJ2-3; TRBD1 matches at 10 bases. The ends lost 5 bases at V and 4 bases at J; junction bases unmatched: 6. Germline V CDR1 and CDR2: MNHEY, SVGAGI. This CDR3 region has 15 residues. The CDR3 spells CASSGGTGVADTQYF. CDR3 sequence (DNA): TGTGCCAGCAGTGGGGGGACAGGGGTTGCAGATACGCAGTATTTT.

The table lists this clone with a few counts. The chain recombines TRBV6-6 with TRBJ2-5; D is uncertain. Trimming took off 2 bases at V and 5 bases at J, with 6 bases between the two ends. The CDR3 totals 12 residues. Per germline, CDR1 MNHNY and CDR2 SVGAGI (reference sequence). CDR3 sequence: CASSYGVETQYF. The CDR3 DNA is TGTGCCAGCAGTTACGGCGTGGAGACCCAGTACTTC.

The J gene is TRBJ2-7, the V gene TRBV12-5; D is perhaps TRBD1 or TRBD2 (5 bases each). This CDR3 spans 15 amino acids. Germline loops: CDR1 LGHNT, CDR2 FRNRAP. The V end lost 4 bases, the J end lost 0 bases, and 13 bases lay between the germline ends. The CDR3 region is CASGSPGRSSYEQYF. As DNA, the CDR3 is TGTGCTAGTGGTTCGCCGGGACGGAGCTCCTACGAGCAGTACTTC. Complete variable domain (other parts from reference TRBV12-5 and TRBJ2-7): DARVTQTPRHKVTEMGQEVTMRCQPILGHNTVFWYRQTMMQGLELLAYFRNRAPLDDSGMPKDRFSAEMPDATLATLKIQPSEPRDSAVYFCASGSPGRSSYEQYFGPGTRLTVT.

This clone has more than one count but fewer than ten. The V gene is TRBV5-4, the J gene TRBJ2-3; the match to TRBD1 covers 9 bases. CDR3 length equals 16 residues. V lost 0 bases and J lost 9; bases outside the gene matches: 11. In germline, CDR1 is SGHNT, CDR2 YYREEE (reference sequence). As DNA, the CDR3 is TGTGCCAGCAGCTTGGAGGGGCCCCAACAGGGGGCGACGCAGTATTTT. This gives the protein CASSLEGPQQGATQYF.

The rearrangement uses TRBV9 and TRBJ2-1; TRBD2 aligns across 8 bases. V lost 4 bases and J lost 0; bases outside the gene matches: 6. The CDR3 totals 16 residues. Germline V CDR1 and CDR2: SGDLS, YYNGEE. The CDR3 DNA is TGTGCCAGCAGCAGACTAGCGTCGAGCTCCTACAATGAGCAGTTCTTC. Translation gives CASSRLASSSYNEQFF.

The chain uses TRBV28 and TRBJ2-7; D is undetermined. Between the trimmed V and J ends, which lost 6 bases and 3 bases, there was a span of 15 bases. The germline V gene has CDR1 MDHEN and CDR2 SYDVKM. The CDR3 is 14 amino acids. The CDR3 loop is CASRTPLNIYEQYF. CDR3 coding DNA: TGTGCCAGCAGAACACCTTTAAACATCTACGAGCAGTACTTC.

This chain joins TRBV6-1 and TRBJ1-2, with no clear D. V was cut by 1 base and J by 3 bases, with 12 bases left in between. The CDR3 runs 15 residues. The germline V gene has CDR1 MNHNS and CDR2 SASEGT. The CDR3, as DNA: TGTGCCAGCAGTGAAGGTGGAAGGGTGTACTATGGCTACACCTTC. This encodes CASSEGGRVYYGYTF.

The V call is TRBV5-1, the J call TRBJ2-1; 7 bases line up with TRBD2. Germline V CDR1 and CDR2: SGHRS, YFSETQ. V was pared by 1 base and J by 0 bases, with 4 bases of the junction left unmatched. This CDR3 spans 16 amino acids. CDR3 region: CASSLREATSYNEQFF. DNA for the CDR3: TGCGCCAGCAGCTTGCGGGAGGCAACCTCCTACAATGAGCAGTTCTTC.

The chain recombines TRBV4-3 with TRBJ1-6, with D unclear. In germline, CDR1 is LGHNA, CDR2 YSLEER. V was trimmed by 0 bases and J by 7 bases, leaving 10 bases between them. CDR3 size: 15 residues. Here the CDR3 DNA reads TGCGCCAGCAGCCAAGACGGTGTCGGGAATTCACCCCTCCACTTT. Its protein is CASSQDGVGNSPLHF.

This clone was detected only a few times. The chain has TRBV7-9 and TRBJ1-1; D call uncertain. Per the germline V gene, CDR1 is SEHNR and CDR2 is FQNEAQ (reference sequence). V was trimmed by 2 bases and J by 10 bases, leaving 8 bases between them. The CDR3 sequence is 11 residues long. CDR3 amino acids: CASSLQSRAFF. In nucleotides, the CDR3 is TGTGCCAGCAGCTTACAATCCCGAGCTTTCTTT.

The CDR3 DNA sequence: TGTGCCAGCTCACCAGGACAGGGGACTGAAGCTTTCTTT. Translating it yields CASSPGQGTEAFF. The J gene is TRBJ1-1, the V gene TRBV18, with TRBD1 matching over 9 bases. Germline V gives CDR1 KGHSH, CDR2 LQKENI. Germline trimming cut 2 bases from V and 5 bases from J; bases unmatched to any gene: 0. CDR3 length: 13 residues.

J is TRBJ2-4 and V is TRBV11-1; tentative D call: TRBD2 (6 bases). Trimming left V 1 base short and J 7 bases short, with 23 bases between. This CDR3 contains 18 residues. The germline CDR1 and CDR2 sequences are SGHAT and FQDESV (reference sequence). CDR3 amino acids: CASSLDSVTSGFVNIQYF. CDR3 DNA sequence: TGTGCCAGCAGCTTAGACTCAGTAACCAGCGGGTTTGTGAACATTCAGTACTTC.

This rearrangement joins TRBV7-3 to TRBJ2-1, with TRBD2 identical over 8 bases. The CDR3 contains 12 residues. Germline V CDR1 and CDR2: SGHTA, FQGTGA. V shed 4 bases, J shed 12 bases, and the junction held 5 bases outside the gene matches. This CDR3 is CASSSPGLAQFF. The CDR3 bases are TGTGCCAGCAGCTCCCCCGGACTAGCGCAGTTCTTC. Full variable domain (rest looked up from reference TRBV7-3 and TRBJ2-1): GAGVSQTPSNKVTEKGKYVELRCDPISGHTALYWYRQSLGQGPEFLIYFQGTGAADDSGLPNDRFFAVRPEGSVSTLKIQRTERGDSAVYLCASSSPGLAQFFGPGTRLTVL.

As to this clone: Relative to the germline gene, one junction end is altered; a read error may explain this. The chain has TRBV10-1 and TRBJ2-5; D not certain. CDR1 and CDR2 from the germline V gene are WNHNN and SYGVQD (reference sequence). The CDR3 extends over 16 amino acids. In nucleotides, the CDR3 is TGCGCCAGCAGTGAGGTTGTTCGGCCCGTGAAAGAGCCCCAGTACTTC. Its protein is CASSEVVRPVKEPQYF.

The gene calls are TRBV20-1 and TRBJ2-7, with a tentative D call TRBD2 (6 bases). V dropped 4 bases and J dropped 9 bases, with 10 bases sitting between them. CDR1 is DFQATT, CDR2 SNEGSKA, per germline (reference sequence). CDR3 length: 10 amino acids. The CDR3 loop is CSAKPEGQYF. CDR3 DNA sequence: TGCAGTGCTAAGCCGGAGGGGCAGTACTTC.

The genes are TRBV7-9 and TRBJ2-3, with 11 positions matching TRBD1. After removal of 3 bases from V and 5 bases from J, the junction contained 7 bases not matched to a gene. This CDR3 spans 16 amino acids. Germline V gene sequence: CDR1 SEHNR, CDR2 FQNEAQ (reference sequence). The CDR3 bases are TGTGCCAGCAGCTTGTCAAGGGACAGGGGGTTAGATACGCAGTATTTT. Translated: CASSLSRDRGLDTQYF.

V is TRBV7-3 and J is TRBJ1-1; D possibly corresponds to TRBD1 (5 bases). Trimming left V 5 bases short and J 7 bases short, with 14 bases between. In germline, CDR1 is SGHTA, CDR2 FQGTGA. The length of the CDR3 is 13 residues. The CDR3 region is CASSDGREVEAFF. Written as DNA, the CDR3 is TGTGCCAGCAGCGACGGCAGGGAAGTTGAAGCTTTCTTT.

This clone was recorded only once. This chain uses TRBV9 with TRBJ1-1; TRBD1 agrees at 9 bases. Per germline, CDR1 SGDLS and CDR2 YYNGEE. With V trimmed by 4 bases and J by 5 bases, 9 bases remained unmatched. This CDR3 spans 15 amino acids. The CDR3: CASSSRPGQGTEAFF. Written as DNA, the CDR3 is TGTGCCAGCAGCTCCCGACCGGGACAGGGAACTGAAGCTTTCTTT.

The rearrangement uses TRBV13 and TRBJ1-5; 7 bases are shared with TRBD1. V lost 2 bases and J lost 6; bases outside the gene matches: 7. CDR1 and CDR2 (germline): PRHDT, FYEKMQ (reference sequence). The CDR3 contains 15 residues. CDR3 coding DNA: TGTGCCAGCAGCTTAAGACGACAGGGTCTTCAGCCCCAGCATTTT. It specifies CASSLRRQGLQPQHF.

This sequence joins TRBV11-2 and TRBJ2-1, with 8 bases aligning to TRBD2. There are 15 residues in the CDR3. Trimming at V came to 5 bases and at J to 4 bases, leaving 7 bases not matched to a gene. CDR1 SGHAT and CDR2 FQNNGV come from the germline V gene. CDR3 sequence (DNA): TGTGCCAGCAGCACAGTTTTAGCGGGGTACAATGAGCAGTTCTTC. It translates to CASSTVLAGYNEQFF. The whole variable domain, remainder taken from reference TRBV11-2 and TRBJ2-1, is EAGVAQSPRYKIIEKRQSVAFWCNPISGHATLYWYQQILGQGPKLLIQFQNNGVVDDSQLPKDRFSAERLKGVDSTLKIQPAKLEDSAVYLCASSTVLAGYNEQFFGPGTRLTVL.